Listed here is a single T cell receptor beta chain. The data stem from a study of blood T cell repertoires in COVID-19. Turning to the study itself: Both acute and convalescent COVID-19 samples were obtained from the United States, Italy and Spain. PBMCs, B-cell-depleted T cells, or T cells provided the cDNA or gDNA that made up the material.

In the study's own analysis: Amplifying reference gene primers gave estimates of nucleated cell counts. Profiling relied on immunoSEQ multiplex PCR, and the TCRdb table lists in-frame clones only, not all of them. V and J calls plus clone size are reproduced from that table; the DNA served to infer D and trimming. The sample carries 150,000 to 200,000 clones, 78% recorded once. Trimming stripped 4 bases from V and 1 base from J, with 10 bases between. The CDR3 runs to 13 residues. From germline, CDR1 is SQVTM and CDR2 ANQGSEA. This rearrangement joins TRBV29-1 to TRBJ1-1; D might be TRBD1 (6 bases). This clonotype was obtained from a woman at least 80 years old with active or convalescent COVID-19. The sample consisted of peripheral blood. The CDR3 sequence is CSVGQTGNTEAFF. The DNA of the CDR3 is TGCAGCGTTGGCCAGACAGGGAACACTGAAGCTTTCTTT.